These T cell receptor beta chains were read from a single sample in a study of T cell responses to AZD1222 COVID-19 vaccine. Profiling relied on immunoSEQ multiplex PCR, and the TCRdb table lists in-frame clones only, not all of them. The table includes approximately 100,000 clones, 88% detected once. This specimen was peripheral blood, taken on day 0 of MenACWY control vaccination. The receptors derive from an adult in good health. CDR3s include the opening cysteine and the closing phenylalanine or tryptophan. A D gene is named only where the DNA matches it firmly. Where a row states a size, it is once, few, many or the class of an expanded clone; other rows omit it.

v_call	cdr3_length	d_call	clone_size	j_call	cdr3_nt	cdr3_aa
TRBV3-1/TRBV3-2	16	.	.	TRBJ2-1	TGTGCCAGCAGCCAACCTACAGGGTTTAACGACAATGAGCAGTTCTTC	CASSQPTGFNDNEQFF
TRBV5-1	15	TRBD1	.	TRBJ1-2	TGCGCCAGCAGCTTAGCAGGACAGGGGGCGTATGGCTACACCTTC	CASSLAGQGAYGYTF
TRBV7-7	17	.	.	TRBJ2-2	TGTGCCAGCAGCTTCAGATTACAGTCCCCGAACACCGGGGAGCTGTTTTTT	CASSFRLQSPNTGELFF
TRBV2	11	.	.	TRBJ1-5	TGTGCCAGCAGTCACGGGCAGCCCCAGCATTTT	CASSHGQPQHF
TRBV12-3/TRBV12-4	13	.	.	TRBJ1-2	TGTGCCAGCAGTTTAAGGGGTACAGGTGGCTACACCTTC	CASSLRGTGGYTF
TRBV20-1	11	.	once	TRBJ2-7	TGCAGTGCGCAGGGACCTTACGAGCAGTACTTC	CSAQGPYEQYF
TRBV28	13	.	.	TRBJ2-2	TGTGCCAGCAGGGAGGGTCCTTCCGGGGAGCTGTTTTTT	CASREGPSGELFF
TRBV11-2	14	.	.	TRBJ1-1	TGTGCCAGCAGCTCCCGTGACGGGAACACTGAAGCTTTCTTT	CASSSRDGNTEAFF
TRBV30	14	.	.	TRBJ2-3	TGTGCCTGGAGTGTAATGTCTAGCACAGATACGCAGTATTTT	CAWSVMSSTDTQYF
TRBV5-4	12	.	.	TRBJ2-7	TGTGCCAGCAGCTTTACGAACAACGAGCAGTACTTC	CASSFTNNEQYF
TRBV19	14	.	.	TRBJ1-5	TGTGCCAGTAGTATTGACGAGGTTTATCAGCCCCAGCATTTT	CASSIDEVYQPQHF
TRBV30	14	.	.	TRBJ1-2	TGTGCCTGGAGTGTACCTGGGGTTCGCTATGGCTACACCTTC	CAWSVPGVRYGYTF
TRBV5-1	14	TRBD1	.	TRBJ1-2	TGCGCCAGCAGCTTGTCACAGGGGACCTATGGCTACACCTTC	CASSLSQGTYGYTF
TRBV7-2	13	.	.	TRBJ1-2	TGTGCCAGCAGCCGAGGAGGGAGGTATGGCTACACCTTC	CASSRGGRYGYTF
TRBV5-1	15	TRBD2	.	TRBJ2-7	TGCGCCAGCAGCTATTCGACTAGCGACGGGTACGAGCAGTACTTC	CASSYSTSDGYEQYF
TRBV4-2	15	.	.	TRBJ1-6	TGTGCCAGCAGCCAAGATCTGGGGCGTTATTCACCCCTCCACTTT	CASSQDLGRYSPLHF
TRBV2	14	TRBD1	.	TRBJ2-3	TGTGCCAGCAGTGAAGAGACAGGGGATCATACGCAGTATTTT	CASSEETGDHTQYF